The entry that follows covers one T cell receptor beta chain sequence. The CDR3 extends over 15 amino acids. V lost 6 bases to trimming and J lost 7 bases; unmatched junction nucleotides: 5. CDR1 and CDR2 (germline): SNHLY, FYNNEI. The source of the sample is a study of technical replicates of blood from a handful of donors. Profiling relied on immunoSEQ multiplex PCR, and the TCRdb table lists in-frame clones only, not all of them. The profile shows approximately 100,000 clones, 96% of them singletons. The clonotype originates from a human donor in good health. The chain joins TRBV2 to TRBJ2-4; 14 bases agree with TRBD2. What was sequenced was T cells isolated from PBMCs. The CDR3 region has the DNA TGTGCCAGCAGCGTCGGGACTAGCGGGGGTAACATTCAGTACTTC. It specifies CASSVGTSGGNIQYF.